These 32 T cell receptor beta chains came from one sample sequenced in a study of shared clonotypes between healthy human individuals. TCRdb's copy holds only in-frame clones and misses some; the assay was immunoSEQ multiplex PCR. The data hold millions of clones, with about 94% observed a single time. Positively selected for CCR7, the CD45RO-negative cells used as naive CD8 cells excluded terminally differentiated effector memory CD45RA+ cells. Input material: naive CD8+ T cells sorted from blood. The source is a man between 18 and 35 years old in good health.

This clone has only a few counts. J is TRBJ2-7 and V is TRBV30; the match to TRBD1 covers 7 bases. The CDR3 has 13 residues. The trim removed 7 bases at V and 1 base at J, leaving 7 bases unmatched. Germline-derived CDR1 and CDR2 are GTSNPN and SVGIG (reference sequence). CDR3 DNA sequence: TGTGCCTTTCGGGACAGCGTTTCCTACGAGCAGTACTTC. Its translation: CAFRDSVSYEQYF.

The gene calls are TRBV7-9 and TRBJ1-4, with TRBD1 as a possible D gene (5 bases). The CDR3 has 15 residues. Trimming took 5 bases from V and 5 from J, leaving 15 bases between them. The germline V gene has CDR1 SEHNR and CDR2 FQNEAQ (reference sequence). The CDR3 loop reads CASSRSGAGNEKLFF. The CDR3 coding sequence is TGTGCCAGCAGCCGGTCTGGGGCGGGGAATGAAAAACTGTTTTTT.

This clone was picked up one time. The J gene is TRBJ2-1, the V gene TRBV6-1; D is unclear. V was shortened by 6 bases and J by 9 bases, with 15 bases between the two germline ends. The germline V gene has CDR1 MNHNS and CDR2 SASEGT. The CDR3 sequence is 13 residues long. CDR3 bases: TGTGCCAGCAGCGCCGAACTAACGGCTGAGCAGTTCTTC. It codes for CASSAELTAEQFF.

For the CDR3, the DNA is TGCGCCAGCAGCCAATCCGCCGGGTCGTGGGGCACAGATACGCAGTATTTT. Its protein product is CASSQSAGSWGTDTQYF. The chain recombines TRBV4-1 with TRBJ2-3; D not resolved. Deletions cut 2 bases from V and 1 base from J, with 16 bases between. This CDR3 spans 17 amino acids. The germline V gene has CDR1 MGHRA and CDR2 YSYEKL.

The CDR3 DNA reads as TGTGCCAGTAGCAAAGGACAGATGAACACTGAAGCTTTCTTT. It specifies CASSKGQMNTEAFF. The genes are TRBV19 and TRBJ1-1; D perhaps matches TRBD1 (6 bases). This CDR3 is built from 14 residues. The V gene lost 6 bases and the J gene lost 0 bases, with 11 bases spanning the gap. CDR1 and CDR2 from the germline V gene are LNHDA and SQIVND (reference sequence).

A word on this clone: Additional DNA sequences in this sample encode the identical CDR3. This rearrangement joins TRBV9 to TRBJ1-3, with D uncertain. CDR1 and CDR2 from the germline V gene are SGDLS and YYNGEE. Trimming cost V 0 bases and J 3 bases, with 4 bases left between them. The length of the CDR3 is 13 residues. The CDR3 is CASSVGSGNTIYF. The DNA of the CDR3 is TGTGCCAGCAGCGTAGGCAGTGGAAACACCATATATTTT.

This chain links TRBV11-2 with TRBJ2-7; 9 bases are a match to TRBD1. This CDR3 has 13 residues. CDR1 is SGHAT and CDR2 is FQNNGV in the germline V gene. The junction had 4 bases not matched to a gene; V was cut back by 4 bases and J by 6 bases. CDR3: CASSSGQGFEQYF. The CDR3 nucleotides read TGTGCCAGCAGCTCGGGACAGGGATTCGAGCAGTACTTC.

A remark on this clone: Other DNA sequences from this sample encode an identical CDR3 as well. The chain recombines TRBV7-9 with TRBJ1-2; perhaps TRBD1 as D (6 bases). V lost 1 base and J 8 bases, leaving 8 bases between the germline ends. Germline V gene data show CDR1 as SEHNR and CDR2 as FQNEAQ (reference sequence). This CDR3 comprises 12 residues. This chain's CDR3 is CASSLGQEGYTF. DNA of the CDR3: TGTGCCAGCAGCTTAGGACAGGAAGGCTACACCTTC.

V is TRBV5-4 and J is TRBJ2-7; D possibly corresponds to TRBD1 (6 bases). From germline, CDR1 is SGHNT and CDR2 YYREEE (reference sequence). Trimming removed 4 bases from V and 7 bases from J, with 18 bases in between. This CDR3 has 14 amino acids. This CDR3 is CASSPDSVQQEQYF. For the CDR3, the DNA is TGTGCCAGCAGCCCGGACAGCGTTCAGCAGGAGCAGTACTTC.

The chain joins TRBV7-9 to TRBJ2-7, with 8 bases fitting TRBD2. Germline V gene lookup returns CDR1 SEHNR and CDR2 FQNEAQ (reference sequence). V lost 5 bases and J lost 0; bases outside the gene matches: 9. The CDR3 length is 16 residues. CDR3 sequence: CASSTQTAGDSYEQYF. The CDR3 DNA reads as TGTGCCAGCAGCACCCAAACAGCGGGGGACTCCTACGAGCAGTACTTC. Full variable domain (outside the CDR3, taken from reference TRBV7-9 and TRBJ2-7): DTGVSQNPRHKITKRGQNVTFRCDPISEHNRLYWYRQTLGQGPEFLTYFQNEAQLEKSRLLSDRFSAERPKGSFSTLEIQRTEQGDSAMYLCASSTQTAGDSYEQYFGPGTRLTVT.

The chain links TRBV5-4 to TRBJ1-4, with D unresolved. This CDR3 has 14 amino acids. V was cut by 0 bases and J by 5 bases, with 8 bases left in between. CDR1 SGHNT and CDR2 YYREEE come from the germline V gene (reference sequence). This CDR3 is CASSLGPQNEKLFF. CDR3 nucleotides: TGTGCCAGCAGCTTGGGACCGCAAAATGAAAAACTGTTTTTT.

The chain is built from TRBV11-3 and TRBJ2-1; D gene unclear. The germline V gene has CDR1 SGHNT and CDR2 YENEEA. V was clipped by 8 bases and J by 0 bases, with 14 bases between them. This CDR3 region has 15 residues. For the CDR3, the DNA is TGTGCCAGCTCCTACGACCCCGGCTCCTACAATGAGCAGTTCTTC. This encodes CASSYDPGSYNEQFF.

With respect to this clone: Different DNA sequences within this sample yield the same CDR3. The CDR3 here is CASSFGTDTQYF. CDR3 nucleotides: TGTGCCAGCAGCTTCGGGACAGATACGCAGTATTTT. The V call is TRBV5-6, the J call TRBJ2-3; D gene ambiguous. Between the trimmed V and J ends, which lost 2 bases and 3 bases, there was a span of 4 bases. This CDR3 has 12 residues. CDR1 and CDR2 from the germline V gene are SGHDT and YYEEEE.

J is TRBJ2-1 and V is TRBV27, with TRBD2 identical over 7 bases. Trimming cost V 2 bases and J 11 bases; bases outside gene matches: 12. The germline V gene has CDR1 MNHEY and CDR2 SMNVEV (reference sequence). The CDR3 spans 15 residues. CDR3 amino acids: CASSLGASGTGKQFF. The CDR3 DNA reads TGTGCCAGCAGTTTAGGGGCTAGCGGCACGGGAAAGCAGTTCTTC.

This clone appeared once. An end of the junction does not agree with germline; a read error may underlie this. The chain couples TRBV10-1 to TRBJ1-2, with D perhaps matching TRBD1 (5 bases). CDR3 length: 14 residues. Looked up from germline, CDR1 is WNHNN and CDR2 is SYGVQD (reference sequence). DNA for the CDR3: TGCGCCAGCAGAGAGTCAGGGTTTAACTATGGCTACACCTTC. This codes for CASRESGFNYGYTF.

This chain joins TRBV7-6 and TRBJ1-6; D not certain. CDR3 length: 16 amino acids. Germline CDR1 reads SGHVS; CDR2 reads FNYEAQ. Trimming took off 5 bases at V and 2 bases at J, with 13 bases between the two ends. The CDR3 DNA reads as TGTGCCAGCAGCCCCAAAGCCGGGGCCTATAATTCACCCCTCCACTTT. Translated: CASSPKAGAYNSPLHF.

V is TRBV7-6 and J is TRBJ2-1; maybe TRBD2 (5 bases). Germline V gives CDR1 SGHVS, CDR2 FNYEAQ. CDR3 length equals 14 residues. Trimming left V 5 bases short and J 5 bases short, with 13 bases between. The CDR3 reads CASSPRSGNNEQFF. CDR3 nucleotide sequence: TGTGCCAGCAGCCCCCGGTCGGGGAACAATGAGCAGTTCTTC.

The rearrangement uses TRBV27 and TRBJ1-6; D remains unclear. Germline CDR1 MNHEY, CDR2 SMNVEV (reference sequence). The CDR3 length is 13 residues. Trimming took off 5 bases at V and 14 bases at J, with 16 bases between the two ends. The CDR3 DNA is TGTGCCAGCAGTCCAAGGCCGGCTGTCTCCCTCCACTTT. Translation: CASSPRPAVSLHF.

This rearrangement joins TRBV18 to TRBJ1-5, with 8 bases lining up with TRBD1. The CDR3 has 17 residues. V trimming: 3 bases; J trimming: 4 bases; junction bases outside the gene matches: 11. From germline, CDR1 is KGHSH and CDR2 LQKENI. For the CDR3, the DNA is TGTGCCAGCTCACCGAACAGGGGGTCCCTTCGAAATCAGCCCCAGCATTTT. As protein: CASSPNRGSLRNQPQHF.

This chain joins TRBV4-1 and TRBJ1-4; D is perhaps TRBD1 (6 bases). Germline CDR1 and CDR2: MGHRA and YSYEKL. V was trimmed by 4 bases and J by 4 bases, leaving 16 bases between them. This CDR3 is 16 amino acids long. The CDR3 nucleotides are TGCGCCAGCAGCCGGACTACAGGGACTCTTAATGAAAAACTGTTTTTT. Its protein product is CASSRTTGTLNEKLFF.

This chain uses TRBV7-8 with TRBJ2-3, with 11 nucleotides matching TRBD2. V gave up 5 bases and J gave up 4 bases; unmatched junction bases: 14. Per the germline V gene, CDR1 is SGHVS and CDR2 is FQNEAQ. The CDR3 covers 18 residues. For the CDR3, the DNA is TGTGCCAGCAGCGCCCGACTAGCGGGATTCGTACCTGCAGATACGCAGTATTTT. Amino acid sequence: CASSARLAGFVPADTQYF.

The V and J genes are TRBV19 and TRBJ1-3; D is uncertain. Deletions cut 2 bases from V and 4 bases from J, with 3 bases between. This CDR3 has 12 residues. Germline CDR1 LNHDA, CDR2 SQIVND (reference sequence). CDR3 residues: CASSITGNTIYF. The CDR3 DNA sequence: TGTGCCAGTAGTATAACCGGAAACACCATATATTTT.

The V and J genes are TRBV4-3 and TRBJ2-7; D unresolved. The germline V gene has CDR1 LGHNA and CDR2 YSLEER. This CDR3 has 15 residues. The germline V and J ends were trimmed by 1 base and 3 bases, with 13 bases remaining between them. CDR3 sequence: CASSQVRLPNYEQYF. The CDR3 DNA reads TGCGCCAGCAGCCAAGTCAGGCTACCAAACTACGAGCAGTACTTC.

The genes are TRBV7-8 and TRBJ2-1, with D perhaps matching TRBD2 (6 bases). CDR1 is SGHVS and CDR2 is FQNEAQ in the germline V gene. The CDR3 has 17 amino acids. Trimming took 3 bases from V and 4 from J, leaving 19 bases between them. The CDR3 loop is CASSLEMAGGVYNEQFF. The CDR3 nucleotides read TGTGCCAGCAGCTTGGAGATGGCGGGCGGGGTTTACAATGAGCAGTTCTTC.

The chain couples TRBV10-1 to TRBJ2-5; perhaps TRBD2 as D (5 bases). Near its end, the DNA agrees better with TRBJ2-7, so the J call may be wrong. From germline, CDR1 is WNHNN and CDR2 SYGVQD (reference sequence). This CDR3 comprises 14 residues. The CDR3 bases are TGCGCCAGCAGCCCTACTAGACCAATCCACGAGCAGTACTTC. It translates to CASSPTRPIHEQYF.

The gene calls are TRBV29-1 and TRBJ2-2, with D uncertain. V lost 3 bases to trimming and J lost 4 bases, with 15 bases between them. The CDR3 totals 15 residues. Germline V gene sequence: CDR1 SQVTM, CDR2 ANQGSEA. In nucleotides, the CDR3 is TGCAGCGTTGAGGGCAGCCCCAGTGGCACCGGGGAGCTGTTTTTT. It translates to CSVEGSPSGTGELFF.

This chain connects TRBV10-3 to TRBJ1-1; D unclear. Trimming pared 10 bases from V and 0 bases from J, leaving 12 bases between. CDR1 and CDR2 (germline): ENHRY, SYGVKD. The CDR3 totals 13 residues. This CDR3 is CASGRGLNTEAFF. In DNA, the CDR3 is TGTGCCAGCGGGCGGGGTTTGAACACTGAAGCTTTCTTT.

This clone occurred a few times. The chain is built from TRBV5-1 and TRBJ2-7, with 7 bases lining up with TRBD1. The CDR3 contains 14 residues. Germline lookup yields CDR1 SGHRS and CDR2 YFSETQ. V was clipped by 1 base and J by 4 bases; unmatched bases: 5. Here the CDR3 reads CASSLTGDPYEQYF. The CDR3, as DNA: TGCGCCAGCAGCTTGACAGGGGACCCTTACGAGCAGTACTTC.

The V call is TRBV13, the J call TRBJ2-3, with D unresolved. Germline CDR1 and CDR2: PRHDT and FYEKMQ (reference sequence). Between the trimmed V and J ends, which lost 6 bases and 0 bases, there was a span of 16 bases. This CDR3 contains 16 residues. The CDR3 region has the DNA TGTGCCAGCAGTTCCCGCTCCGGGTCCAGCACAGATACGCAGTATTTT. Amino acids: CASSSRSGSSTDTQYF.

For this clone: Additional DNA sequences in this sample encode the identical CDR3. The CDR3 spells CASSPGPRGSYEQYF. CDR3 bases: TGTGCCAGCAGCCCGGGCCCGCGGGGCTCCTACGAGCAGTACTTC. The genes are TRBV6-5 and TRBJ2-7; D possibly corresponds to TRBD2 (6 bases). V was clipped by 6 bases and J by 0 bases, with 15 bases between them. From germline, CDR1 is MNHEY and CDR2 SVGAGI. CDR3 length: 15 residues.

The chain couples TRBV9 to TRBJ2-3, with D tentatively TRBD2 (5 bases). This CDR3 region has 16 residues. The V end lost 3 bases, the J end lost 4 bases, and 18 bases lay between the germline ends. The germline CDR1 and CDR2 sequences are SGDLS and YYNGEE. The CDR3 loop reads CASSASSSIAPDTQYF. The CDR3 DNA sequence: TGTGCCAGCAGCGCCTCTAGCTCGATAGCCCCAGATACGCAGTATTTT.

CDR3 residues: CATPDRATLSGYTF. The CDR3, as DNA: TGTGCTACTCCGGACAGGGCCACACTATCGGGCTACACCTTC. The chain uses TRBV19 and TRBJ1-2, with 8 bases matching TRBD1. The CDR3 extends over 14 amino acids. The germline V gene encodes CDR1 LNHDA and CDR2 SQIVND (reference sequence).